The 30 T cell receptor beta chains below were found in one sample sequenced in a study of blood T cells in healthy people across ages. Sample-barcoded 5' priming and a J-beta primer mix drove a second PCR of roughly 7 to 11 cycles. TCRdb fed the 5' RACE reads into MiXCR, producing one record per CDR3 protein. Of about 1.6 million distinct CDR3 sequences listed, approximately 32% were seen once; the top ten hold roughly 12%. Sequencing used blood. These TCRs come from a woman in her thirties in good health.

This clonotype was counted a few times. This chain uses TRBV4-1 with TRBJ2-3, with 10 positions matching TRBD2. V shed 5 bases, J shed 1 base, and the junction held 3 bases outside the gene matches. The germline CDR1 and CDR2 sequences are MGHRA and YSYEKL. The CDR3 totals 15 residues. CDR3 DNA sequence: TGCGCCAGCAGCTACACTAGCGGGGGCACAGATACGCAGTATTTT. Amino acid sequence: CASSYTSGGTDTQYF.

This clonotype came up once. At one boundary the junction diverges from the germline segment, which might be a read error. V and J are TRBV2 and TRBJ2-3; 11 bases match TRBD2. CDR1 and CDR2 (germline): SNHLY, FYNNEI. The CDR3 spans 17 residues. The CDR3 DNA reads as TGTGCCAGCAGCCTCGCTCCGGGACTAGCGGTCACAGATACGCGGTATTTT. Translation gives CASSLAPGLAVTDTRYF.

This clonotype was detected many times. V gene TRBV9 combines with J gene TRBJ2-7; unclear D gene. With 0 bases removed from V and 0 bases from J, the gap between germline ends came to 16 bases. Germline-derived CDR1 and CDR2 are SGDLS and YYNGEE. This CDR3 contains 17 residues. The DNA of the CDR3 is TGTGCCAGCAGCGTAGATCCTGACACCTGGAGCTCCTACGAGCAGTACTTC. Translation: CASSVDPDTWSSYEQYF.

This chain links TRBV18 with TRBJ2-1; maybe TRBD1 (6 bases). Deletions cut 3 bases from V and 9 bases from J, with 18 bases between. This CDR3 contains 15 residues. Germline V gives CDR1 KGHSH, CDR2 LQKENI. The CDR3 DNA reads as TGTGCCAGCTCACCCACCCAGGGGACCACGGCTGAGCAGTTCTTC. Its protein product is CASSPTQGTTAEQFF.

The chain combines TRBV18 with TRBJ2-1; D gene uncertain. The germline V and J ends were trimmed by 4 bases and 4 bases, with 14 bases remaining between them. CDR3 size: 15 residues. Germline values: CDR1 KGHSH, CDR2 LQKENI. The CDR3 loop reads CASSQYRVGYNEQFF. CDR3 in DNA: TGTGCCAGCTCACAATACAGAGTCGGTTACAATGAGCAGTTCTTC.

This clonotype came up a few times. This chain links TRBV4-1 with TRBJ1-2; tentatively, D is TRBD1 (5 bases). There are 15 residues in the CDR3. CDR1 is MGHRA and CDR2 is YSYEKL in the germline V gene. The V and J ends lost 1 base and 10 bases respectively, with 19 bases between them. This CDR3 reads CASSQGDLGSGFYTF. The CDR3 DNA reads TGCGCCAGCAGCCAAGGGGACCTGGGGTCCGGGTTCTACACCTTC.

This clonotype was found many times. The V gene is TRBV6-6, the J gene TRBJ2-1; no clear D. The CDR3 runs to 12 residues. Trimming left V 6 bases short and J 9 bases short, with 12 bases between. Germline V lookup: CDR1 MNHNY, CDR2 SVGAGI (reference sequence). CDR3 nucleotides: TGTGCCAGCAGGGACCCTAGTTCTGAGCAGTTCTTC. The encoded protein is CASRDPSSEQFF.

V is TRBV9 and J is TRBJ1-1; tentatively, D is TRBD1 (6 bases). V was cut by 6 bases and J by 1 base, with 19 bases left in between. Germline lookup yields CDR1 SGDLS and CDR2 YYNGEE. The CDR3 has 16 amino acids. CDR3 sequence reads: CASTPNREHGNTEAFF. Written as DNA, the CDR3 is TGTGCCAGCACCCCCAACAGGGAACATGGGAACACTGAAGCTTTCTTT.

The V call is TRBV13, the J call TRBJ2-1, with 9 bases fitting TRBD2. The CDR3 contains 15 residues. Germline loops: CDR1 PRHDT, CDR2 FYEKMQ (reference sequence). J lost 7 bases, V lost 2 bases, and 6 bases had no gene match. The CDR3 DNA reads TGTGCCAGCAGCTTATGGCGGGGGGGCACTAATGAGCAGTTCTTC. Amino acid sequence: CASSLWRGGTNEQFF. Full variable domain (missing parts from reference TRBV13 and TRBJ2-1): AAGVIQSPRHLIKEKRETATLKCYPIPRHDTVYWYQQGPGQDPQFLISFYEKMQSDKGSIPDRFSAQQFSDYHSELNMSSLELGDSALYFCASSLWRGGTNEQFFGPGTRLTVL.

This rearrangement joins TRBV25-1 to TRBJ2-3; 9 bases map to TRBD1. The germline V gene encodes CDR1 MGHDK and CDR2 SYGVNS. The CDR3 has 18 residues. Trimming cost V 4 bases and J 4 bases; bases outside gene matches: 15. CDR3 loop: CASSGAPGQGDNADTQYF. The CDR3 nucleotides are TGTGCCAGCAGTGGAGCCCCGGGACAGGGAGATAATGCAGATACGCAGTATTTT.

The rearrangement uses TRBV7-2 and TRBJ1-1; D is unresolved. Per germline, CDR1 SGHTA and CDR2 FQGNSA. The CDR3 sequence is 13 residues long. The germline V and J ends were trimmed by 2 bases and 11 bases, with 15 bases remaining between them. The CDR3 here is CASSLNRAREAFF. CDR3 DNA: TGTGCCAGCAGCTTAAATAGAGCCCGTGAGGCTTTCTTT. The full variable domain, completed using reference TRBV7-2 and TRBJ1-1, is GAGVSQSPSNKVTEKGKDVELRCDPISGHTALYWYRQSLGQGLEFLIYFQGNSAPDKSGLPSDRFSAERTGGSVSTLTIQRTQQEDSAVYLCASSLNRAREAFFGQGTRLTVV.

The rearrangement joins TRBV15 to TRBJ2-7, with 10 bases matching TRBD2. CDR3 length: 17 amino acids. Germline loops: CDR1 LNHNV, CDR2 YYDKDF (reference sequence). The V gene end was trimmed by 4 bases and the J gene end by 7 bases; junction bases not matched to a gene: 16. The CDR3 loop reads CATSNPVAGGSYNEQYF. CDR3 nucleotides: TGTGCCACCAGCAACCCTGTAGCGGGAGGATCCTACAATGAGCAGTACTTC.

CDR3 coding DNA: TGCGCCAGCAGTGAGTCGAAAAGAGGACCCCTCCACTTT. The encoded protein is CASSESKRGPLHF. This chain uses TRBV10-1 with TRBJ1-6; no definite D call. The CDR3 has 13 residues. Deletions cut 0 bases from V and 12 bases from J, with 9 bases between. Germline V gene data show CDR1 as WNHNN and CDR2 as SYGVQD (reference sequence).

CDR3 in DNA: TGCAGTGCTAGAGACGTACCGGACAGGGTAAAAGAGACCCAGTACTTC. This codes for CSARDVPDRVKETQYF. The chain links TRBV20-1 to TRBJ2-5, with TRBD1 matching over 8 bases. Germline trimming cut 0 bases from V and 3 bases from J; bases unmatched to any gene: 9. The CDR3 has 16 residues. Germline V CDR1 and CDR2: DFQATT, SNEGSKA (reference sequence).

The chain links TRBV27 to TRBJ2-7; TRBD1 matches 9 bases. This CDR3 contains 15 residues. Germline V lookup: CDR1 MNHEY, CDR2 SMNVEV (reference sequence). With V trimmed by 1 base and J by 2 bases, 3 bases remained unmatched. CDR3 region: CASSLWGTGTYEQYF. The CDR3 coding sequence is TGTGCCAGCAGTTTATGGGGGACAGGGACCTACGAGCAGTACTTC.

The genes are TRBV27 and TRBJ1-5, with D perhaps TRBD1 (6 bases). Trimming shortened V by 4 bases and J by 7 bases, and 14 bases separated the two germline ends. The CDR3 sequence is 14 residues long. Germline V gene lookup returns CDR1 MNHEY and CDR2 SMNVEV (reference sequence). This chain's CDR3 is CASSSQGLAQPQHF. The CDR3, as DNA: TGTGCCAGCAGTTCCCAGGGGCTCGCGCAGCCCCAGCATTTT.

Turning to this clonotype: A much larger clone is a single base away; this may be a read error. The rearrangement uses TRBV10-3 and TRBJ2-1; 8 bases align to TRBD2. Germline V lookup: CDR1 ENHRY, CDR2 SYGVKD. The junction had 12 bases not matched to a gene; V was cut back by 7 bases and J by 1 base. The CDR3 is 17 amino acids. The chain's CDR3 is CAIKPASSGRSYNEQFF. Here the CDR3 DNA reads TGTGCCATCAAGCCTGCGTCTAGCGGGCGATCCTACAATGAGCAGTTCTTC.

The table lists this clonotype with many counts. The chain combines TRBV20-1 with TRBJ2-7; the match to TRBD1 covers 10 bases. J was trimmed by 2 bases and V by 3 bases; bases with no gene match: 1. Germline lookup yields CDR1 DFQATT and CDR2 SNEGSKA (reference sequence). The CDR3 length is 13 residues. The CDR3 DNA sequence: TGCAGTGCTAGGGACAGGGGGGCCTACGAGCAGTACTTC. Amino acids: CSARDRGAYEQYF.

The J gene is TRBJ2-1, the V gene TRBV28, with D possibly being TRBD2 (6 bases). This CDR3 spans 16 amino acids. Germline V gene sequence: CDR1 MDHEN, CDR2 SYDVKM. Deletions cut 5 bases from V and 0 bases from J, with 14 bases between. CDR3 sequence: CASSALLASSYNEQFF. As DNA, the CDR3 is TGTGCCAGCAGTGCGCTTCTAGCGTCCTCCTACAATGAGCAGTTCTTC.

This chain joins TRBV20-1 and TRBJ1-4, with D tentatively TRBD1 (6 bases). The CDR3 runs 17 residues. Germline V gene data show CDR1 as DFQATT and CDR2 as SNEGSKA (reference sequence). Trimming cost V 3 bases and J 8 bases, with 25 bases left between them. In DNA form, the CDR3 reads TGCAGTGCTAGGGGGGCTCAGTCGTGGAGCCAAGGGGAAAAACTGTTTTTT. As protein: CSARGAQSWSQGEKLFF.

V gene TRBV20-1 combines with J gene TRBJ2-1; D gene unclear. V was clipped by 0 bases and J by 5 bases, with 14 bases between them. Germline V lookup: CDR1 DFQATT, CDR2 SNEGSKA (reference sequence). The CDR3 sequence is 15 residues long. The CDR3 protein is CSARDFSAMNNEQFF. The CDR3 DNA reads TGCAGTGCTAGAGACTTCTCGGCCATGAACAATGAGCAGTTCTTC.

Remarks on this clonotype: A clone one base away is much larger, so this may be a read error. The V call is TRBV10-3, the J call TRBJ2-7; 7 bases line up with TRBD1. The CDR3 spans 14 residues. Germline V lookup: CDR1 ENHRY, CDR2 SYGVKD. CDR3 nucleotides: TGTGTCATCAGCGCACAGGGGACGGGCTACGAGCAGTACTTC. It codes for CVISAQGTGYEQYF.

Only a few counts were recorded for this clonotype. V is TRBV11-2 and J is TRBJ1-2; no firm D call. There are 15 residues in the CDR3. CDR1 and CDR2 from the germline V gene are SGHAT and FQNNGV. V shed 1 base and J shed 3 bases, with 12 bases lying between them. CDR3 residues: CASSLALPDYYGYTF. DNA of the CDR3: TGTGCCAGCAGCTTAGCCCTTCCTGATTACTATGGCTACACCTTC.

The CDR3 reads CASSYSSGGGGYTF. CDR3 sequence (DNA): TGTGCCAGCAGTTACTCTTCCGGGGGTGGTGGCTACACCTTC. V and J are TRBV6-2 or TRBV6-3 and TRBJ1-2; D perhaps matches TRBD1 (5 bases). The CDR3 spans 14 residues. V shed 0 bases and J shed 7 bases, with 12 bases lying between them. The germline V gene encodes CDR1 MNHEY and CDR2 SVGEGT.

The chain couples TRBV20-1 to TRBJ2-1, with TRBD2 matching over 10 bases. Losses at the gene ends were 7 bases for V and 7 bases for J; bases not matched to a gene: 10. Germline-derived CDR1 and CDR2 are DFQATT and SNEGSKA (reference sequence). The length of the CDR3 is 14 residues. The DNA for the CDR3 is TGCAGTGTCCAAGCGGGAGGGGGTATAAATGAGCAGTTCTTC. Protein product: CSVQAGGGINEQFF.

The table lists this clonotype with a few counts. The chain combines TRBV20-1 with TRBJ2-1; D tentatively reads TRBD1 or TRBD2 (6 bases each). Trimming removed 0 bases at V and 0 bases at J, with 12 bases between. Germline CDR1 and CDR2: DFQATT and SNEGSKA (reference sequence). This CDR3 contains 16 residues. DNA for the CDR3: TGCAGTGCTAGAGATTCGGGGGCGGGCTCCTACAATGAGCAGTTCTTC. It codes for CSARDSGAGSYNEQFF.

In this sample, this clonotype turned up a few times. The chain employs TRBV20-1 and TRBJ2-1; 8 nucleotides agree with TRBD2. V was pared by 2 bases and J by 9 bases, with 0 bases of the junction left unmatched. Germline-derived CDR1 and CDR2 are DFQATT and SNEGSKA (reference sequence). This CDR3 contains 11 residues. CDR3 coding DNA: TGCAGTGCTAGAACTAGCGGTGAGCAGTTCTTC. Encoded protein: CSARTSGEQFF.

The table lists this clonotype with many counts. This chain connects TRBV7-6 to TRBJ2-3; D is perhaps TRBD1 (6 bases). The CDR3 runs to 17 residues. Trimming removed 1 base from V and 6 bases from J, with 20 bases in between. Per the germline V gene, CDR1 is SGHVS and CDR2 is FNYEAQ. The CDR3 loop is CASSLVGQGTLGDTQYF. The CDR3 DNA is TGTGCCAGCAGCTTAGTAGGCCAGGGGACGTTAGGGGATACGCAGTATTTT.

This clonotype was seen a handful of times. V usage is TRBV29-1 and J usage is TRBJ2-3; 7 bases are a match to TRBD2. With 4 bases clipped from V and 3 bases from J, the junction kept 10 bases outside the gene matches. The CDR3 loop spans 15 amino acids. The germline CDR1 and CDR2 sequences are SQVTM and ANQGSEA. The CDR3 region has the DNA TGCAGCGTTGCCAATCTGCGCGGGGGTACAGATACGCAGTATTTT. Protein product: CSVANLRGGTDTQYF.

This clonotype has only a few counts. This chain connects TRBV9 to TRBJ2-1; D is perhaps TRBD2 (5 bases). Trimming pared 2 bases from V and 2 bases from J, leaving 11 bases between. CDR3 length: 15 residues. Germline V lookup: CDR1 SGDLS, CDR2 YYNGEE. The CDR3 region is CASSVSGSPYNEQFF. The CDR3 coding sequence is TGTGCCAGCAGCGTCAGCGGTTCCCCCTACAATGAGCAGTTCTTC.